Listed below are T cell receptor beta chains from one sample, sequenced in a study of blood T cell repertoires in COVID-19. TCRdb's copy holds only in-frame clones and misses some; the assay was immunoSEQ multiplex PCR. This sample has 100,000 to 150,000 clones, with 85% found just once. Sequenced material: peripheral blood. These TCRs come from a man older than 75 with active or convalescent COVID-19. CDR3s include the opening cysteine and the closing phenylalanine or tryptophan. D genes are given only for firm matches. Rows give clone size only sometimes, using once, few, many, or a class for an expanded clone.

D gene	J gene	clone size	V gene	CDR3 DNA	CDR3 protein
TRBD1	TRBJ1-4	-	TRBV6-2/TRBV6-3	TGTGCCAGCAGTCCAGGGACAGGCGTGAATGAAAAACTGTTTTTT	CASSPGTGVNEKLFF
-	TRBJ2-3	-	TRBV5-8	TGTGCCAGCAGCCCCGGGACTCCAACTAGCACAGATACGCAGTATTTT	CASSPGTPTSTDTQYF
-	TRBJ1-5	-	TRBV2	TGTGCCAGCAGTAACTCGGGGGGAAGACGGGATCAGCCCCAGCATTTT	CASSNSGGRRDQPQHF
-	TRBJ1-5	many	TRBV5-4	TGTGCCAGCAGCCCAAGCCCACAGGGATCTGCCCAGCATTTT	CASSPSPQGSAQHF
TRBD2	TRBJ2-7	-	TRBV5-1	TGCGCCAGCAGCTTACCTAGCGGAGGGGACTACGAGCAGTACTTC	CASSLPSGGDYEQYF
TRBD2	TRBJ2-1	-	TRBV9	TGTGCCAGCAGCGTAGCTAGCGGGGGCCCCATTCACTCCTACAATGAGCAGTTCTTC	CASSVASGGPIHSYNEQFF
TRBD2	TRBJ2-5	-	TRBV6-1	TGTGCCAGCAGTGAAGTATTGGCTAGCGGTTCTCAAGAGACCCAGTACTTC	CASSEVLASGSQETQYF
TRBD2	TRBJ2-2	-	TRBV4-3	TGCGCCAGCAGCCCAACTAGCGGGGCCCCGAACACCGGGGAGCTGTTTTTT	CASSPTSGAPNTGELFF
TRBD2	TRBJ2-7	-	TRBV19	TGTGCCAGTAGTATCCCACGACTAGCGGGAGGGCACGAGCAGTACTTC	CASSIPRLAGGHEQYF
-	TRBJ2-1	-	TRBV3-1/TRBV3-2	TGTGCCAGCAGCCAAGATGTGGCCTCCTACAATGAGCAGTTCTTC	CASSQDVASYNEQFF
TRBD1	TRBJ2-7	-	TRBV25-1	TGTGCCAGCAGTGATATTTGGGACAGGGGTGACGAGCAGTACTTC	CASSDIWDRGDEQYF